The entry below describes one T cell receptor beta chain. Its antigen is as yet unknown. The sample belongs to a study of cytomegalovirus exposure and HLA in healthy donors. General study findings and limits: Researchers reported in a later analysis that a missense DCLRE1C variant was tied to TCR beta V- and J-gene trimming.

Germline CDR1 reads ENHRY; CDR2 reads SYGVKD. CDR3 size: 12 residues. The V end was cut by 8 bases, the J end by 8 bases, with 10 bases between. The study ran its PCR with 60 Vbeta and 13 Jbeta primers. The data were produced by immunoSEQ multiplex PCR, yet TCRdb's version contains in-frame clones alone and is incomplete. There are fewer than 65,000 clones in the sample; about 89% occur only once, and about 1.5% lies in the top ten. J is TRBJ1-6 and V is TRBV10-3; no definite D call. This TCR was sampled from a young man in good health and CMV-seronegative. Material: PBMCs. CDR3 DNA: TGTGCCATCCGATCGGGAGATTCACCCCTCCACTTT. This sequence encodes CAIRSGDSPLHF.